This entry lists 13 T cell receptor beta chains sequenced from one sample in a study of shared clonotypes between healthy human individuals. Profiling relied on immunoSEQ multiplex PCR, and the TCRdb table lists in-frame clones only, not all of them. The sample holds around 2.1 million clones, around 95% seen once. Sequencing input: naive CD4+ T cells sorted from blood. Subset described: CD45RA+ positively selected. Every receptor here comes from a man younger than 30 in good health.

This rearrangement joins TRBV6-1 to TRBJ2-2, with TRBD1 as a possible D gene (6 bases). Germline CDR1 is MNHNS and CDR2 is SASEGT. The V gene lost 5 bases and the J gene lost 3 bases, with 10 bases spanning the gap. The CDR3 spans 14 residues. CDR3 sequence (DNA): TGTGCCAGCAGTAGACCAGGGGACACCGGGGAGCTGTTTTTT. Amino acids: CASSRPGDTGELFF.

The CDR3 spells CASKPQDSRNYGYTF. The DNA for the CDR3 is TGTGCCAGCAAACCCCAGGATTCTAGAAACTATGGCTACACCTTC. This rearrangement joins TRBV27 to TRBJ1-2; D is undetermined. Deletions cut 7 bases from V and 2 bases from J, with 17 bases between. Germline V lookup: CDR1 MNHEY, CDR2 SMNVEV (reference sequence). This CDR3 is 15 amino acids long.

This clone was found once. The gene calls are TRBV28 and TRBJ2-2; D is uncertain. The CDR3 is made up of 13 amino acids. CDR1 and CDR2 (germline): MDHEN, SYDVKM. Trimming stripped 7 bases from V and 7 bases from J, with 13 bases between. The CDR3 protein is CASTPGGHGELFF. The CDR3 bases are TGTGCCAGCACCCCTGGCGGCCACGGGGAGCTGTTTTTT.

The rearrangement uses TRBV5-1 and TRBJ2-7, with 8 bases that match TRBD1. This CDR3 region has 15 residues. Germline V gives CDR1 SGHRS, CDR2 YFSETQ. The ends lost 6 bases at V and 2 bases at J; junction bases unmatched: 10. The CDR3 loop reads CASTSAGGLTYEQYF. CDR3 in DNA: TGCGCCAGCACCTCGGCAGGGGGCCTCACCTACGAGCAGTACTTC.

Note on this clone: Other DNA sequences in the sample encode the same CDR3. V usage is TRBV19 and J usage is TRBJ2-2; no firm D call. The CDR3 extends over 14 amino acids. V lost 3 bases and J lost 1, with 6 bases in between. Germline V CDR1 and CDR2: LNHDA, SQIVND (reference sequence). This chain's CDR3 is CASSIERNTGELFF. In DNA form, the CDR3 reads TGTGCCAGTAGTATTGAGCGGAACACCGGGGAGCTGTTTTTT. Complete variable domain (other parts from reference TRBV19 and TRBJ2-2): DGGITQSPKYLFRKEGQNVTLSCEQNLNHDAMYWYRQDPGQGLRLIYYSQIVNDFQKGDIAEGYSVSREKKESFPLTVTSAQKNPTAFYLCASSIERNTGELFFGEGSRLTVL.

The chain joins TRBV2 to TRBJ2-5, with D hard to call. There are 15 residues in the CDR3. Germline V gives CDR1 SNHLY, CDR2 FYNNEI. Trimming pared 3 bases from V and 5 bases from J, leaving 16 bases between. CDR3: CASSDEAKATETQYF. CDR3 bases: TGTGCCAGCAGTGATGAGGCTAAGGCCACGGAGACCCAGTACTTC.

The CDR3 DNA reads TGCGCCAGCAGCTTGGAAGGGGTCAGCGTCCATGAGCAGTTCTTC. It is translated as CASSLEGVSVHEQFF. The V call is TRBV5-1, the J call TRBJ2-1; a possible D gene is TRBD1 (5 bases). The CDR3 covers 15 residues. Trimming took 0 bases from V and 8 from J, leaving 15 bases between them. Germline V CDR1 and CDR2: SGHRS, YFSETQ.

V gene TRBV5-1 combines with J gene TRBJ2-7; possibly TRBD2 for D (5 bases). The CDR3 consists of 13 residues. In germline, CDR1 is SGHRS, CDR2 YFSETQ. V was pared by 2 bases and J by 6 bases, with 12 bases between. CDR3 loop: CASSLELGGEQYF. The CDR3 DNA reads TGCGCCAGCAGCTTAGAACTAGGCGGCGAGCAGTACTTC.

The CDR3 DNA sequence: TGTGCCAGCAGCTTAGGTGGGGAAGGCCTAGCCAAAAACATTCAGTACTTC. Its translation is CASSLGGEGLAKNIQYF. V is TRBV11-3 and J is TRBJ2-4; no reliable D call. The CDR3 contains 17 residues. Trimming removed 1 base from V and 0 bases from J, with 13 bases in between. Germline loops: CDR1 SGHNT, CDR2 YENEEA.

CDR3: CASSYTRLAEQYF. Written as DNA, the CDR3 is TGTGCCAGCAGCTATACGCGGCTAGCCGAGCAGTACTTC. V usage is TRBV7-9 and J usage is TRBJ2-7, with D perhaps TRBD2 (5 bases). Deletions cut 4 bases from V and 6 bases from J, with 13 bases between. CDR1 SEHNR and CDR2 FQNEAQ come from the germline V gene (reference sequence). The CDR3 extends over 13 amino acids.

The J gene is TRBJ1-3, the V gene TRBV4-1, with TRBD1 as a possible D gene (6 bases). The V gene's germline CDR1 is MGHRA and CDR2 YSYEKL. Deletions cut 4 bases from V and 4 bases from J, with 17 bases between. The CDR3 is 16 residues long. CDR3 sequence: CASSPSRGALGNTIYF. Written as DNA, the CDR3 is TGCGCCAGCAGCCCCTCCCGGGGGGCGTTGGGAAACACCATATATTTT.

The V call is TRBV6-6, the J call TRBJ1-2; no clear D. This CDR3 spans 14 amino acids. Trimming took 6 bases from V and 4 from J, leaving 15 bases between them. Germline V gene data show CDR1 as MNHNY and CDR2 as SVGAGI (reference sequence). CDR3 DNA: TGTGCCAGCAGCCTTAGGACGGTGATCTATGGCTACACCTTC. The encoded protein is CASSLRTVIYGYTF.

This chain uses TRBV6-1 with TRBJ2-1; D is ambiguous. The germline gives CDR1 MNHNS, CDR2 SASEGT. Deletions cut 8 bases from V and 5 bases from J, with 7 bases between. The CDR3 sequence is 11 residues long. CDR3 in amino acids: CASGRNNEQFF. The CDR3 DNA reads TGTGCCAGCGGCAGAAACAATGAGCAGTTCTTC.